The sample holds a few counts of the clone carrying this T cell receptor beta chain. What it recognizes is unknown. These data originate in a study of cytomegalovirus exposure and HLA in healthy donors. Study results and limitations: A prior analysis recorded that most TCR beta V segments were productive about 87% or about 30% of the time.

Researchers ran the PCR with 60 Vbeta and 13 Jbeta primers. Sequenced by immunoSEQ multiplex PCR; TCRdb stores in-frame clones only, minus some. This sample has 110,000 or so clones, with around three quarters found just once. Germline V CDR1 and CDR2: SNHLY, FYNNEI. V gave up 11 bases and J gave up 1 base, with 14 bases separating them. This CDR3 has 13 residues. This TCR derives from a female donor in good health and CMV-seronegative. This chain connects TRBV2 to TRBJ1-1; tentatively, D is TRBD1 (5 bases). The sample consisted of PBMCs. CDR3 in DNA: TGTGCCGGAACCGGGACTCAGAACACTGAAGCTTTCTTT. Amino acid sequence: CAGTGTQNTEAFF.